The TCR beta chain under discussion was sequenced for a study of control samples from healthy donors and cancer patients. V shed 4 bases and J shed 11 bases, with 15 bases lying between them. This CDR3 contains 13 residues. Looked up from germline, CDR1 is MGHDK and CDR2 is SYGVNS. Profiled with immunoSEQ multiplex PCR; TCRdb holds only in-frame clones, not every one. The sample lists 130,000 or so clones, about nine tenths occurring once. Sequencing used PBMCs. This TCR was recovered from a man aged 45-65 years with head and neck cancer. The rearrangement joins TRBV25-1 to TRBJ2-1, with D tentatively TRBD1 or TRBD2 (6 bases each). The CDR3 reads CASSGSTGRQQFF. For the CDR3, the DNA is TGTGCCAGCAGTGGAAGCACAGGGAGGCAGCAGTTCTTC.